A single sample is the source of the 15 T cell receptor beta chains below, sequenced in a study of beta chain features in type 1 diabetes. The entirety of the isolated RNA underwent reverse transcription, so expressed TCRB transcripts were sequenced. Sequenced by immunoSEQ multiplex PCR; TCRdb stores in-frame clones only, minus some. The table has some 350,000 clones, 8.5% to 10% seen once. Study findings and constraints: Moderately but significantly shorter TCRB CDR3s were found in Type 1 diabetes patients in all four CD4+ subsets.

These receptors lack a known antigen. Material: central memory CD4+ T cells from blood. Receptor source: a man aged 25 to 40 with type 1 diabetes.

This clone was observed a few times. Additional DNA sequences in this sample encode the identical CDR3. V usage is TRBV7-9 and J usage is TRBJ2-7, with D possibly being TRBD2 (6 bases). Trimming removed 0 bases from V and 2 bases from J, with 8 bases in between. This CDR3 is built from 14 residues. Germline V CDR1 and CDR2: SEHNR, FQNEAQ (reference sequence). CDR3 amino acids: CASSLAGGPYEQYF. The CDR3 coding sequence is TGTGCCAGCAGCTTAGCGGGAGGCCCCTACGAGCAGTACTTC. Full variable domain (remainder filled in from reference TRBV7-9 and TRBJ2-7): DTGVSQNPRHKITKRGQNVTFRCDPISEHNRLYWYRQTLGQGPEFLTYFQNEAQLEKSRLLSDRFSAERPKGSFSTLEIQRTEQGDSAMYLCASSLAGGPYEQYFGPGTRLTVT.

This clone occurred many times. The chain employs TRBV14 and TRBJ2-1; D gene uncertain. In germline, CDR1 is SGHDN, CDR2 FVKESK. The CDR3 is made up of 15 amino acids. V was cut by 2 bases and J by 3 bases, with 11 bases left in between. The CDR3 bases are TGTGCCAGCAGCCAATCCCGCCTAGTCTACAATGAGCAGTTCTTC. Amino acids: CASSQSRLVYNEQFF.

This clone was seen a few times. The chain uses TRBV27 and TRBJ1-4; possible D gene TRBD1, 5 bases. Trimming took 6 bases from V and 3 from J, leaving 14 bases between them. Germline loops: CDR1 MNHEY, CDR2 SMNVEV (reference sequence). The CDR3 totals 15 residues. The CDR3 coding sequence is TGTGCCAGCAGCTGGGGATCGGGGGCTAATGAAAAACTGTTTTTT. This translates into CASSWGSGANEKLFF.

This chain links TRBV7-3 with TRBJ1-1, with D unresolved. Germline V gene data show CDR1 as SGHTA and CDR2 as FQGTGA. The ends were cut back, 2 bases at V and 11 bases at J, with 9 bases in the middle. This CDR3 spans 11 amino acids. CDR3 loop: CASSLGVNAFF. The CDR3 region has the DNA TGTGCCAGCAGCTTAGGAGTTAATGCTTTCTTT.

The chain carries TRBV7-9 and TRBJ2-1; D is ambiguous. Germline CDR1 is SEHNR and CDR2 is FQNEAQ (reference sequence). The CDR3 has 14 amino acids. Trimming stripped 3 bases from V and 6 bases from J, with 12 bases between. The CDR3 here is CASSLTELANEQFF. The CDR3 nucleotides read TGTGCCAGCAGCTTGACGGAACTCGCCAATGAGCAGTTCTTC.

A few counts support this clone. This sequence joins TRBV7-9 and TRBJ1-5; weak D call: TRBD1 (5 bases). The CDR3 loop spans 14 amino acids. The V and J ends lost 3 bases and 3 bases respectively, with 9 bases between them. The germline V gene encodes CDR1 SEHNR and CDR2 FQNEAQ (reference sequence). The chain's CDR3 is CASSFGGDNQPQHF. In DNA form, the CDR3 reads TGTGCCAGCAGCTTTGGGGGGGACAATCAGCCCCAGCATTTT.

This clone turned up a few times. The CDR3 loop reads CASSPGDRDTYEQYF. CDR3 coding DNA: TGTGCCAGCAGCCCAGGGGACAGGGACACCTACGAGCAGTACTTC. The V call is TRBV28, the J call TRBJ2-7; 9 bases are shared with TRBD1. V was clipped by 6 bases and J by 2 bases; unmatched bases: 8. CDR1 and CDR2 from the germline V gene are MDHEN and SYDVKM. This CDR3 comprises 15 residues. Full variable domain (remainder filled in from reference TRBV28 and TRBJ2-7): DVKVTQSSRYLVKRTGEKVFLECVQDMDHENMFWYRQDPGLGLRLIYFSYDVKMKEKGDIPEGYSVSREKKERFSLILESASTNQTSMYLCASSPGDRDTYEQYFGPGTRLTVT.

The chain has TRBV19 and TRBJ1-5; D is unresolved. The V gene lost 6 bases and the J gene lost 5 bases, with 17 bases spanning the gap. Germline V lookup: CDR1 LNHDA, CDR2 SQIVND (reference sequence). The length of the CDR3 is 15 residues. This CDR3 is CASRSAGRRHQPQHF. The CDR3 DNA is TGTGCCAGTAGGTCGGCGGGGAGGAGGCATCAGCCCCAGCATTTT.

This clone has a count of ten or more. Written as DNA, the CDR3 is TGTGCCAGCAGTCTCCTACAGGTTGGCTACGAGCAGTACTTC. Its translation is CASSLLQVGYEQYF. V gene TRBV27 combines with J gene TRBJ2-7, with a weak D call TRBD1 (5 bases). The V end lost 5 bases, the J end lost 3 bases, and 14 bases lay between the germline ends. This CDR3 contains 14 residues. The V gene's germline CDR1 is MNHEY and CDR2 SMNVEV (reference sequence).

The J gene is TRBJ1-2, the V gene TRBV27; D is perhaps TRBD1 (5 bases). V shed 0 bases and J shed 4 bases, with 12 bases lying between them. This CDR3 has 15 amino acids. Germline CDR1 reads MNHEY; CDR2 reads SMNVEV (reference sequence). CDR3 residues: CASSLSSGVAYGYTF. The CDR3 DNA follows: TGTGCCAGCAGTTTATCGTCGGGGGTGGCCTATGGCTACACCTTC.

V and J are TRBV10-3 and TRBJ2-3; perhaps TRBD2 as D (5 bases). Looked up from germline, CDR1 is ENHRY and CDR2 is SYGVKD. With 2 bases removed from V and 0 bases from J, the gap between germline ends came to 24 bases. This CDR3 is built from 20 residues. The CDR3 is CAISEPDGARTAPSTDTQYF. CDR3 sequence (DNA): TGTGCCATCAGTGAGCCCGATGGTGCCCGGACTGCCCCTAGCACAGATACGCAGTATTTT.

This chain connects TRBV11-3 to TRBJ2-3, with D perhaps matching TRBD1 (5 bases). V lost 1 base and J lost 2, with 16 bases in between. Looked up from germline, CDR1 is SGHNT and CDR2 is YENEEA. The CDR3 sequence is 17 residues long. The CDR3 nucleotides read TGTGCCAGCAGCTTAGGGGTACAGACAGCCTCCACAGATACGCAGTATTTT. Protein: CASSLGVQTASTDTQYF.

Only a few counts were recorded for this clone. CDR3 sequence: CASSLVGGDTQYF. The CDR3 bases are TGTGCCAGCAGCTTAGTCGGAGGAGATACGCAGTATTTT. The chain combines TRBV11-3 with TRBJ2-3; perhaps TRBD2 as D (5 bases). Germline values: CDR1 SGHNT, CDR2 YENEEA. The length of the CDR3 is 13 residues. Trimming took off 1 base at V and 5 bases at J, with 7 bases between the two ends.

This clone has a handful of counts. V usage is TRBV28 and J usage is TRBJ2-1; D uncertain. CDR1 and CDR2 (germline): MDHEN, SYDVKM. With 3 bases removed from V and 4 bases from J, the gap between germline ends came to 7 bases. CDR3 size: 13 residues. For the CDR3, the DNA is TGTGCCAGCAGTTTTCGAGTTTACAATGAGCAGTTCTTC. Amino acids: CASSFRVYNEQFF.

This clone was seen at least ten times. The chain uses TRBV4-3 and TRBJ1-2; TRBD1 is a possible D gene (6 bases). The CDR3 is made up of 12 amino acids. Trimming took off 5 bases at V and 8 bases at J, with 12 bases between the two ends. Germline V gives CDR1 LGHNA, CDR2 YSLEER. The DNA of the CDR3 is TGCGCCAGCAGCACTACAGGGATCGGCTACACCTTC. Its translation is CASSTTGIGYTF.